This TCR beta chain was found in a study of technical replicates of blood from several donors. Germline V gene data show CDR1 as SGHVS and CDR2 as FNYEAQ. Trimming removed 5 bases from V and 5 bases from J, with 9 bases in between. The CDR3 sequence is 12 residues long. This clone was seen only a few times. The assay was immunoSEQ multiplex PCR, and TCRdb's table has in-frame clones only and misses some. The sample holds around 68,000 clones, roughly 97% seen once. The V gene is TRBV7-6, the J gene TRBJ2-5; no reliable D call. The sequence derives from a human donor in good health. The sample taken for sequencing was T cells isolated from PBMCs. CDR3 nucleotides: TGTGCCAGCAGCGCCCCCCGGGAGACCCAGTACTTC. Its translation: CASSAPRETQYF.